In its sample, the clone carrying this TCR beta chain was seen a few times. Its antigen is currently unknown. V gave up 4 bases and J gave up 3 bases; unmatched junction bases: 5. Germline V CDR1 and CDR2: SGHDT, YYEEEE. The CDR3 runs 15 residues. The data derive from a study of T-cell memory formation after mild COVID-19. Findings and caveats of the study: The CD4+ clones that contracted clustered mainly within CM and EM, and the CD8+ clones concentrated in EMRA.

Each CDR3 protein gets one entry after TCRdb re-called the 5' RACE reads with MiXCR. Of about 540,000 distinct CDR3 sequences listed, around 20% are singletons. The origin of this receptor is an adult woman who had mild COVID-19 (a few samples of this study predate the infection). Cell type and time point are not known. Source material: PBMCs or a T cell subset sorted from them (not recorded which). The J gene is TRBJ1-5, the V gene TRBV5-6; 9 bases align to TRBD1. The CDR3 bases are TGTGCCAGCAGCCAAGGACAGGGGATCAATCAGCCCCAGCATTTT. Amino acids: CASSQGQGINQPQHF.